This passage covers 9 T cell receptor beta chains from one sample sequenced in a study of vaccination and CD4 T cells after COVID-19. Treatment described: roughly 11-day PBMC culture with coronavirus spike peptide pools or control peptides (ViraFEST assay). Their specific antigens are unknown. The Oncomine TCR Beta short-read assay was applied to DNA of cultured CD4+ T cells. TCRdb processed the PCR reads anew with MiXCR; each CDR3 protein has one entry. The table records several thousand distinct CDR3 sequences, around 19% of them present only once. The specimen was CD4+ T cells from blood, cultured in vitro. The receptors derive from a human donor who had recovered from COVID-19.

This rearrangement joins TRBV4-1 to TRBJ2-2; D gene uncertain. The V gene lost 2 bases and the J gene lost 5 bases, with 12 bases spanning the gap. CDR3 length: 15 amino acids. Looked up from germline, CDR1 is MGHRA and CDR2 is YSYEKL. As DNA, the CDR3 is TGCGCCAGCAGCCAACTGTCCATAACTACCGGGGAGCTGTTTTTT. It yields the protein CASSQLSITTGELFF.

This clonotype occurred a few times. This CDR3 is CASSLRQGAYEQYF. Written as DNA, the CDR3 is TGTGCCAGCAGCTTGAGGCAGGGGGCATACGAGCAGTACTTC. The rearrangement links TRBV5-4 to TRBJ2-7; 8 bases are shared with TRBD1. The CDR3 extends over 14 amino acids. J gave up 4 bases and V 1 base, and 4 bases lay outside the gene matches. The germline V gene has CDR1 SGHNT and CDR2 YYREEE (reference sequence).

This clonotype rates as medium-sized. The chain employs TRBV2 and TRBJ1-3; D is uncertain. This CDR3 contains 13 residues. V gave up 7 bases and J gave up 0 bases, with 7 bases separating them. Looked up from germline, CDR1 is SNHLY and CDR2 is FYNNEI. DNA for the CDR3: TGTGCCAGCATTTCGCCCTCTGGAAACACCATATATTTT. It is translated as CASISPSGNTIYF.

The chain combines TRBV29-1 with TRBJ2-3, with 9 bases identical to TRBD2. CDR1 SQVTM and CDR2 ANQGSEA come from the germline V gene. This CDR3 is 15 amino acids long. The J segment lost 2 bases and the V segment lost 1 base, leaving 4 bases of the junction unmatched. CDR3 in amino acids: CSVEGLAGTTDTQYF. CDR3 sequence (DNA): TGCAGCGTTGAAGGGCTAGCGGGGACCACAGATACGCAGTATTTT.

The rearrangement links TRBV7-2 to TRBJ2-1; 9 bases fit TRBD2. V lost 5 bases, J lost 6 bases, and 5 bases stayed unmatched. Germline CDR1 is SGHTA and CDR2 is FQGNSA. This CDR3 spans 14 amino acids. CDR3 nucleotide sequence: TGTGCCAGCAGCATGCGGGGGGGCATCAATGAGCAGTTCTTC. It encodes CASSMRGGINEQFF.

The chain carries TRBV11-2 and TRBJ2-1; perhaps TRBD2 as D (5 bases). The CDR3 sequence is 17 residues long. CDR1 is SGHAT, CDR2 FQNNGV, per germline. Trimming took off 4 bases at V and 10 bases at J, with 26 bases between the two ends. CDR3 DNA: TGTGCCAGCAGCTCCCAGCGGACGGGAACGAGATCTCGAGAGCAGTTCTTC. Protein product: CASSSQRTGTRSREQFF.

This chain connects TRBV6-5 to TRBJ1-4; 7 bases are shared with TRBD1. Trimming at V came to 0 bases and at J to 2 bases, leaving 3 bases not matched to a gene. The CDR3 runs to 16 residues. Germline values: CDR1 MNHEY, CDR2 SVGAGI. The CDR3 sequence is CASSYSRRGTNEKLFF. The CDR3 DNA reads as TGTGCCAGCAGTTACTCCCGCAGGGGGACTAATGAAAAACTGTTTTTT.

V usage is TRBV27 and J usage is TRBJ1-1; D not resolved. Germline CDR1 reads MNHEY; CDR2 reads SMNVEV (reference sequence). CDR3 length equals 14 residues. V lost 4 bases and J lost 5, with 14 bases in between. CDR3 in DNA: TGTGCCAGCAGTTCTCTGGGGATGGGGACTGAAGCTTTCTTT. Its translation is CASSSLGMGTEAFF.

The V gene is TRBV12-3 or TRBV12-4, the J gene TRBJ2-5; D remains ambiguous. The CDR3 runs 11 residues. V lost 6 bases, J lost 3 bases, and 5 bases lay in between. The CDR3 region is CASRAKETQYF. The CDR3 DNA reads TGTGCCAGCAGGGCGAAAGAGACCCAGTACTTC.